The 13 T cell receptor beta chains in this list originate from one sample, sequenced in a study of glioma-infiltrating T cells after dendritic cell vaccination. Using immunoSEQ multiplex PCR, the repertoire was profiled, and TCRdb retains in-frame clones only, with some absent. This sample has about 67,000 clones; 81% occur once, and the top ten carry under 8%. This specimen was blood, taken before dendritic cell vaccination. The source is a human donor with glioblastoma.

The V and J genes are TRBV5-1 and TRBJ1-4, with 9 bases that match TRBD1. Germline loops: CDR1 SGHRS, CDR2 YFSETQ. Trimming removed 4 bases from V and 8 bases from J; junction bases left unmatched: 6. The length of the CDR3 is 14 residues. The CDR3 loop reads CASSHGQGREKLFF. As DNA, the CDR3 is TGCGCCAGCAGCCACGGACAGGGGAGGGAAAAACTGTTTTTT. The full variable domain, its missing parts supplied by reference TRBV5-1 and TRBJ1-4, is KAGVTQTPRYLIKTRGQQVTLSCSPISGHRSVSWYQQTPGQGLQFLFEYFSETQRNKGNFPGRFSGRQFSNSRSEMNVSTLELGDSALYLCASSHGQGREKLFFGSGTQLSVL.

This clone came up a few times. V gene TRBV6-1 combines with J gene TRBJ2-2; D is unclear. The CDR3 spans 15 residues. Germline V gene sequence: CDR1 MNHNS, CDR2 SASEGT. With 2 bases removed from V and 1 base from J, the gap between germline ends came to 8 bases. Here the CDR3 reads CASSELRQNTGELFF. CDR3 in DNA: TGTGCCAGCAGTGAATTGAGACAGAACACCGGGGAGCTGTTTTTT.

V is TRBV5-4 and J is TRBJ1-2; 10 nucleotides line up with TRBD1. The germline V gene has CDR1 SGHNT and CDR2 YYREEE (reference sequence). V dropped 4 bases and J dropped 6; count of bases not matched to a gene: 6. CDR3 length: 14 amino acids. CDR3 in DNA: TGTGCCAGCAGCCACCCGGACAGGGGGGATGGCTACACCTTC. Its protein is CASSHPDRGDGYTF.

The chain is built from TRBV5-1 and TRBJ2-7; the match to TRBD1 covers 9 bases. There are 15 residues in the CDR3. Germline values: CDR1 SGHRS, CDR2 YFSETQ. The ends lost 0 bases at V and 2 bases at J; junction bases unmatched: 3. CDR3 sequence (DNA): TGCGCCAGCAGCTTGGAGACAGGGGGGACCTACGAGCAGTACTTC. Translation: CASSLETGGTYEQYF.

This CDR3 is CASSRDTREQFF. In nucleotides, the CDR3 is TGTGCCAGCAGTCGGGACACCAGGGAGCAGTTCTTC. The chain carries TRBV6-5 and TRBJ2-1; D possibly corresponds to TRBD1 (6 bases). The V gene lost 5 bases and the J gene lost 10 bases, with 12 bases spanning the gap. Germline CDR1 is MNHEY and CDR2 is SVGAGI. The CDR3 spans 12 residues.

This clone was detected only once. J is TRBJ2-5 and V is TRBV11-2; D may be TRBD1 (7 bases). The germline CDR1 and CDR2 sequences are SGHAT and FQNNGV. Trimming stripped 1 base from V and 5 bases from J, with 14 bases between. The CDR3 loop spans 15 amino acids. CDR3 nucleotide sequence: TGTGCCAGCAGCTTAGGAAAGACAGGGAGGGAGACCCAGTACTTC. As protein: CASSLGKTGRETQYF.

The rearrangement joins TRBV5-1 to TRBJ1-1; TRBD1 matches at 7 bases. V lost 4 bases to trimming and J lost 1 base; unmatched junction nucleotides: 7. The CDR3 contains 15 residues. Looked up from germline, CDR1 is SGHRS and CDR2 is YFSETQ. The CDR3 DNA follows: TGCGCCAGCAGCCCCGACAGGGTCGGGAACACTGAAGCTTTCTTT. This sequence encodes CASSPDRVGNTEAFF. The variable domain in full, completed from reference TRBV5-1 and TRBJ1-1, reads KAGVTQTPRYLIKTRGQQVTLSCSPISGHRSVSWYQQTPGQGLQFLFEYFSETQRNKGNFPGRFSGRQFSNSRSEMNVSTLELGDSALYLCASSPDRVGNTEAFFGQGTRLTVV.

The J gene is TRBJ2-5, the V gene TRBV5-1; 7 bases map to TRBD1. The germline V gene encodes CDR1 SGHRS and CDR2 YFSETQ. V lost 0 bases and J lost 5; bases outside the gene matches: 10. The CDR3 sequence is 16 residues long. CDR3 DNA: TGCGCCAGCAGCTTGGAGGGGGCGAGGGGCCGGGAGACCCAGTACTTC. Protein: CASSLEGARGRETQYF.

The V gene is TRBV5-4, the J gene TRBJ2-7; 8 bases are shared with TRBD2. The CDR3 spans 15 residues. Germline lookup yields CDR1 SGHNT and CDR2 YYREEE (reference sequence). V lost 4 bases and J lost 0; bases outside the gene matches: 6. CDR3 sequence reads: CASSPERGRSYEQYF. Written as DNA, the CDR3 is TGTGCCAGCAGCCCGGAGCGGGGGCGCTCCTACGAGCAGTACTTC.

This chain uses TRBV6-5 with TRBJ1-1; 9 bases are a match to TRBD1. CDR1 and CDR2 from the germline V gene are MNHEY and SVGAGI. The V gene end was trimmed by 6 bases and the J gene end by 5 bases; junction bases not matched to a gene: 10. The length of the CDR3 is 15 residues. The CDR3 sequence is CASSQTGGSWTEAFF. The CDR3 bases are TGTGCCAGCAGCCAGACAGGGGGTTCTTGGACTGAAGCTTTCTTT.

This clone turned up a few times. The chain has TRBV7-6 and TRBJ2-7; TRBD1 might be the D (6 bases). Germline V gene sequence: CDR1 SGHVS, CDR2 FNYEAQ. V was trimmed by 2 bases and J by 3 bases, leaving 11 bases between them. The CDR3 is 14 amino acids. The CDR3 coding sequence is TGTGCCAGCAGCTTAAGCCAGGGGAGCTACGAGCAGTACTTC. Translating it yields CASSLSQGSYEQYF.

The rearrangement uses TRBV6-1 and TRBJ1-4, with 7 bases lining up with TRBD1. Germline V CDR1 and CDR2: MNHNS, SASEGT. The CDR3 loop spans 15 amino acids. J gave up 0 bases and V 7 bases, and 5 bases lay outside the gene matches. DNA for the CDR3: TGTGCCAGCAACGACCAGGGGGCAACTAATGAAAAACTGTTTTTT. Protein: CASNDQGATNEKLFF.

This chain connects TRBV5-1 to TRBJ1-6; TRBD1 matches at 10 bases. CDR1 is SGHRS, CDR2 YFSETQ, per germline. With V trimmed by 4 bases and J by 10 bases, 8 bases remained unmatched. This CDR3 region has 15 residues. The CDR3 bases are TGCGCCAGCAGCCCGTCCGGGACAGGGGAATCACCCCTCCACTTT. It yields the protein CASSPSGTGESPLHF.